The 12 T cell receptor beta chains in this list originate from one sample, sequenced in a study of control samples from healthy donors and cancer patients. Method: immunoSEQ multiplex PCR; TCRdb's copy keeps in-frame clones and lacks some. The sample contains roughly 150,000 clones, about 93% of which appear only once. Material: blood. The receptor set was obtained from a man over 45 in good health.

The chain carries TRBV2 and TRBJ1-4, with D unclear. The CDR3 is 16 amino acids. V was pared by 2 bases and J by 0 bases, with 10 bases between. The germline V gene has CDR1 SNHLY and CDR2 FYNNEI. The CDR3 DNA is TGTGCCAGCAGTGAATGGAGGAGTGCAACTAATGAAAAACTGTTTTTT. Translation gives CASSEWRSATNEKLFF.

The rearrangement links TRBV2 to TRBJ2-1, with 10 positions matching TRBD2. The J segment lost 4 bases and the V segment lost 5 bases, leaving 8 bases of the junction unmatched. Germline CDR1 SNHLY, CDR2 FYNNEI. The CDR3 totals 16 residues. The CDR3 here is CASSKLTSGFYNEQFF. The CDR3 DNA reads as TGTGCCAGCAGTAAACTGACTAGCGGGTTTTACAATGAGCAGTTCTTC.

The chain couples TRBV5-1 to TRBJ2-1; TRBD2 matches 7 bases. The V and J ends lost 3 bases and 9 bases, in that order; junction bases with no gene match: 12. The CDR3 covers 15 residues. Germline V CDR1 and CDR2: SGHRS, YFSETQ. The CDR3 reads CASSWTSSGRGEQFF. The CDR3 DNA reads TGCGCCAGCAGCTGGACTAGTTCTGGCCGGGGTGAGCAGTTCTTC. Based on the CDR3 plus reference TRBV5-1 and TRBJ2-1, the full variable domain is KAGVTQTPRYLIKTRGQQVTLSCSPISGHRSVSWYQQTPGQGLQFLFEYFSETQRNKGNFPGRFSGRQFSNSRSEMNVSTLELGDSALYLCASSWTSSGRGEQFFGPGTRLTVL.

J is TRBJ1-1 and V is TRBV14; D is ambiguous. Looked up from germline, CDR1 is SGHDN and CDR2 is FVKESK. V lost 4 bases and J lost 5, with 11 bases in between. The CDR3 totals 13 residues. CDR3 protein: CASSLRPTTEAFF. The CDR3 DNA reads TGTGCCAGCAGCCTCCGGCCCACGACTGAAGCTTTCTTT.

The chain couples TRBV7-9 to TRBJ1-1, with a weak D call TRBD1 (5 bases). The CDR3 spans 15 residues. CDR1 is SEHNR and CDR2 is FQNEAQ in the germline V gene (reference sequence). V was clipped by 0 bases and J by 3 bases, with 11 bases between them. CDR3 in DNA: TGTGCCAGCAGCTTAGCTATTTCGGGGGACACTGAAGCTTTCTTT. Amino acid sequence: CASSLAISGDTEAFF. The full variable domain, rest sourced from reference TRBV7-9 and TRBJ1-1, is DTGVSQNPRHKITKRGQNVTFRCDPISEHNRLYWYRQTLGQGPEFLTYFQNEAQLEKSRLLSDRFSAERPKGSFSTLEIQRTEQGDSAMYLCASSLAISGDTEAFFGQGTRLTVV.

The CDR3 here is CASSSTGGRGNLGNEKLFF. DNA of the CDR3: TGTGCCAGCAGTTCGACAGGGGGCCGGGGCAATTTGGGTAATGAAAAACTGTTTTTT. The chain joins TRBV27 to TRBJ1-4, with 10 bases that match TRBD1. Germline assignment: CDR1 MNHEY and CDR2 SMNVEV (reference sequence). The CDR3 has 19 residues. The V segment lost 4 bases and the J segment 4 bases; nucleotides outside the gene matches: 15.

There are a few counts of this clone. The rearrangement links TRBV19 to TRBJ1-5, with D uncertain. The CDR3 runs 14 residues. From germline, CDR1 is LNHDA and CDR2 SQIVND (reference sequence). Deletions cut 1 base from V and 6 bases from J, with 10 bases between. CDR3 sequence: CASSIANLGQPQHF. The CDR3 nucleotides are TGTGCCAGTAGTATAGCCAACCTCGGTCAGCCCCAGCATTTT.

The chain links TRBV7-8 to TRBJ2-5, with 9 bases that match TRBD1. The CDR3 has 21 residues. CDR1 and CDR2 from the germline V gene are SGHVS and FQNEAQ. Trimming cost V 1 base and J 5 bases; bases outside gene matches: 23. CDR3 region: CASSLVVTMLRDRASPETQYF. CDR3 coding DNA: TGTGCCAGCAGCTTAGTAGTAACAATGCTCCGGGACAGGGCCTCACCGGAGACCCAGTACTTC.

The chain links TRBV7-3 to TRBJ2-1; TRBD2 matches 8 bases. Looked up from germline, CDR1 is SGHTA and CDR2 is FQGTGA. The CDR3 is 15 amino acids. Unmatched junction bases numbered 3, after V lost 5 bases and J lost 0 bases. In DNA, the CDR3 is TGTGCCAGCAGCGGGAGCGGGAGCTCCTACAATGAGCAGTTCTTC. Translated, it gives CASSGSGSSYNEQFF.

The chain uses TRBV27 and TRBJ2-5, with TRBD1 identical over 7 bases. Germline V lookup: CDR1 MNHEY, CDR2 SMNVEV (reference sequence). Germline trimming cut 5 bases from V and 3 bases from J; bases unmatched to any gene: 12. The CDR3 is 16 amino acids. CDR3 in DNA: TGTGCCAGCAGTCCTCGACAGGGTCACCGAAAAGAGACCCAGTACTTC. This encodes CASSPRQGHRKETQYF.

This chain links TRBV7-9 with TRBJ1-6; D may be TRBD1 (6 bases). Germline assignment: CDR1 SEHNR and CDR2 FQNEAQ (reference sequence). V was clipped by 3 bases and J by 4 bases, with 13 bases between them. The CDR3 is made up of 16 amino acids. The CDR3 loop is CASSFQGKRYNSPLHF. DNA for the CDR3: TGTGCCAGCAGCTTCCAGGGGAAGAGGTATAATTCACCCCTCCACTTT.

The chain carries TRBV16 and TRBJ2-5, with TRBD1 matching over 8 bases. This CDR3 comprises 13 residues. J was trimmed by 5 bases and V by 6 bases; bases with no gene match: 5. Germline assignment: CDR1 KGHSY and CDR2 FQNENV. This chain's CDR3 is CASRRGQGETQYF. The CDR3 DNA sequence: TGTGCCAGCAGACGAGGACAGGGCGAGACCCAGTACTTC.